Listed below are T cell receptor beta chains from one sample, sequenced in a study of CXCR3-negative and CXCR3-positive naive CD8 T cells. Each CDR3 protein gets one entry in TCRdb, which reprocessed the 5' RACE reads and gives no DNA. This sample's clone table lists several thousand distinct CDR3 sequences. The sample was naive CXCR3+ CD8+ T cells from blood. These receptors came from a human donor in good health. Some clones in this sample may be carry-over from other donors' samples. The CDR3 runs from the conserved cysteine through the conserved F or W. Clone size is stated in some rows and not others, as once, few, many or a class when expanded.

j_call: TRBJ2-3
cdr3_length: 15
v_call: TRBV30
clone_size: NA
cdr3_aa: CAWRITAGGTDTQYF

j_call: TRBJ2-1
cdr3_length: 12
v_call: TRBV7-9
clone_size: medium-sized
cdr3_aa: CASRDQYNEQFF

j_call: TRBJ2-7
cdr3_length: 13
v_call: TRBV6-5
clone_size: NA
cdr3_aa: CASSPGPVGEQYF

j_call: TRBJ2-1
cdr3_length: 17
v_call: TRBV7-2
clone_size: NA
cdr3_aa: CASSYYGHLSSYNEQFF

j_call: TRBJ2-7
cdr3_length: 13
v_call: TRBV19
clone_size: medium-sized
cdr3_aa: CASAGTVSYEQYF

j_call: TRBJ2-3
cdr3_length: 20
v_call: TRBV7-5
clone_size: NA
cdr3_aa: CISVRSPRTSSCLCGDTQYF

j_call: TRBJ2-1
cdr3_length: 13
v_call: TRBV7-9
clone_size: NA
cdr3_aa: CVTIAGEYNEQFF

j_call: TRBJ2-7
cdr3_length: 13
v_call: TRBV28
clone_size: NA
cdr3_aa: CASSLGDLDEQYF

j_call: TRBJ2-1
cdr3_length: 14
v_call: TRBV5-4
clone_size: NA
cdr3_aa: CASSLKGVVNEQFF

j_call: TRBJ1-5
cdr3_length: 16
v_call: TRBV23-1
clone_size: NA
cdr3_aa: CASSPRVDNSNQPQHF

j_call: TRBJ2-7
cdr3_length: 14
v_call: TRBV27
clone_size: NA
cdr3_aa: CASSSEGQLYEQYF

j_call: TRBJ2-3
cdr3_length: 15
v_call: TRBV29-1
clone_size: NA
cdr3_aa: CTGLFYDSSTDTQYF

j_call: TRBJ2-1
cdr3_length: 17
v_call: TRBV11-2
clone_size: medium-sized
cdr3_aa: CASSLVLAGGSWNEQFF

j_call: TRBJ1-6
cdr3_length: 14
v_call: TRBV28
clone_size: NA
cdr3_aa: CASSLPGENSPLHF

j_call: TRBJ2-7
cdr3_length: 13
v_call: TRBV10-3
clone_size: NA
cdr3_aa: CAISESALYEQYF

j_call: TRBJ2-2
cdr3_length: 17
v_call: TRBV11-2
clone_size: NA
cdr3_aa: CASTPYAAGANTGELFF

j_call: TRBJ2-2
cdr3_length: 18
v_call: TRBV2
clone_size: medium-sized
cdr3_aa: CASSQIVGQLANTGELFF

j_call: TRBJ1-2
cdr3_length: 15
v_call: TRBV15
clone_size: NA
cdr3_aa: CATSRDRDRGAGYTF

j_call: TRBJ2-7
cdr3_length: 15
v_call: TRBV15
clone_size: NA
cdr3_aa: CATSRPPGAPDEQYF

j_call: TRBJ2-7
cdr3_length: 14
v_call: TRBV29-1
clone_size: medium-sized
cdr3_aa: CSAGTSGSLNEQYF

j_call: TRBJ2-1
cdr3_length: 15
v_call: TRBV29-1
clone_size: NA
cdr3_aa: CSVDPGQGYYNEQFF

j_call: TRBJ1-6
cdr3_length: 15
v_call: TRBV30
clone_size: NA
cdr3_aa: CAWSVLDRGDSPLHF

j_call: TRBJ2-7
cdr3_length: 14
v_call: TRBV11-2
clone_size: NA
cdr3_aa: CASSVTGNRGEQYF

j_call: TRBJ2-3
cdr3_length: 15
v_call: TRBV5-8
clone_size: medium-sized
cdr3_aa: CASQSGITSTDTQYF

j_call: TRBJ2-5
cdr3_length: 14
v_call: TRBV6-2/TRBV6-3
clone_size: NA
cdr3_aa: CASTEMASEETQYF

j_call: TRBJ2-7
cdr3_length: 11
v_call: TRBV20-1
clone_size: NA
cdr3_aa: CSIYPTYEQYF

j_call: TRBJ2-3
cdr3_length: 15
v_call: TRBV28
clone_size: NA
cdr3_aa: CASSSGLTSTDTPYF

j_call: TRBJ2-2
cdr3_length: 14
v_call: TRBV9
clone_size: NA
cdr3_aa: CASSPPQDTGELFF

j_call: TRBJ2-3
cdr3_length: 16
v_call: TRBV5-1
clone_size: NA
cdr3_aa: CASSLAETRFTDTQYF

j_call: TRBJ2-7
cdr3_length: 14
v_call: TRBV25-1
clone_size: NA
cdr3_aa: CASSEGLAIYEQYF

j_call: TRBJ1-2
cdr3_length: 16
v_call: TRBV14
clone_size: NA
cdr3_aa: CASSQAWGEVGYGYTF

j_call: TRBJ1-1
cdr3_length: 13
v_call: TRBV6-6
clone_size: NA
cdr3_aa: CASSDTRQSEAFF

j_call: TRBJ2-3
cdr3_length: 14
v_call: TRBV29-1
clone_size: NA
cdr3_aa: CSVEPGVRADTQYF

j_call: TRBJ1-4
cdr3_length: 15
v_call: TRBV5-4
clone_size: NA
cdr3_aa: CASNLGTITNEKLFF

j_call: TRBJ2-5
cdr3_length: 16
v_call: TRBV11-3
clone_size: NA
cdr3_aa: CASRPGTSGREETQYF

j_call: TRBJ2-5
cdr3_length: 16
v_call: TRBV7-3
clone_size: NA
cdr3_aa: CASSSPGASGKETQYF

j_call: TRBJ2-1
cdr3_length: 14
v_call: TRBV6-2/TRBV6-3
clone_size: NA
cdr3_aa: CASSYVGLHNEQFF

j_call: TRBJ1-1
cdr3_length: 14
v_call: TRBV5-1
clone_size: NA
cdr3_aa: CASSPPGQSTEAFF

j_call: TRBJ2-1
cdr3_length: 16
v_call: TRBV7-8
clone_size: medium-sized
cdr3_aa: CASTESSSGSYNEQFF

j_call: TRBJ2-1
cdr3_length: 11
v_call: TRBV29-1
clone_size: NA
cdr3_aa: CSARSGNEQFF

j_call: TRBJ2-1
cdr3_length: 16
v_call: TRBV4-2
clone_size: NA
cdr3_aa: CASSQDPGLVSLEQFF

j_call: TRBJ2-1
cdr3_length: 15
v_call: TRBV7-2
clone_size: NA
cdr3_aa: CASSLLQGSYNEQFF

j_call: TRBJ2-7
cdr3_length: 16
v_call: TRBV1
clone_size: NA
cdr3_aa: CTSSQVLGQSSYEQYF

j_call: TRBJ2-1
cdr3_length: 14
v_call: TRBV5-5
clone_size: medium-sized
cdr3_aa: CASSSRDSYNEQFF

j_call: TRBJ2-2
cdr3_length: 16
v_call: TRBV7-9
clone_size: NA
cdr3_aa: CASSLAPGQGGGELFF

j_call: TRBJ1-1
cdr3_length: 15
v_call: TRBV20-1
clone_size: NA
cdr3_aa: CSARDWGQVSTEAFF